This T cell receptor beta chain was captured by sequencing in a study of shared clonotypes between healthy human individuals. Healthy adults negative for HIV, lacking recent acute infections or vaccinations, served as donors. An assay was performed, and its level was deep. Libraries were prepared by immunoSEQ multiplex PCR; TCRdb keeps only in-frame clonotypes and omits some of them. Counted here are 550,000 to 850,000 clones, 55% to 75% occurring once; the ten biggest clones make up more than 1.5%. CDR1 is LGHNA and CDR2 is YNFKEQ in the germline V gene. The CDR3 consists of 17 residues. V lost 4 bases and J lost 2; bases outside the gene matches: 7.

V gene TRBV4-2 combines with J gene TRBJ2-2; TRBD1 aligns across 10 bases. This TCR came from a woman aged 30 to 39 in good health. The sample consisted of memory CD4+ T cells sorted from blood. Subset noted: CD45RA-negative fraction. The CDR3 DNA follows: TGTGCCAGCAGCCCAGTAGGACAGGGGGAAAACACCGGGGAGCTGTTTTTT. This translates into CASSPVGQGENTGELFF.